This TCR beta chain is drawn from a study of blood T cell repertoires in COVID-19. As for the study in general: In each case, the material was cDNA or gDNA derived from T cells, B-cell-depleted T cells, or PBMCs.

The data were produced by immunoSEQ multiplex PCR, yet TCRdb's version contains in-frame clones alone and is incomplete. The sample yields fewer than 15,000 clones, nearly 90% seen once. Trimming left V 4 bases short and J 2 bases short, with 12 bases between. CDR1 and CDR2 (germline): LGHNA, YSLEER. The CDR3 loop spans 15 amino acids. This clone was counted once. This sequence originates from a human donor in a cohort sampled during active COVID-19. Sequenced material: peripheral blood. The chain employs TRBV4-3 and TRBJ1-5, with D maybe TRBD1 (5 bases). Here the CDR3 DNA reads TGCGCCAGCAGCCCACGGGGGGGTGGCAATCAGCCCCAGCATTTT. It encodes CASSPRGGGNQPQHF.